These 32 T cell receptor beta chains originate from one sample sequenced in a study of early T cells in non-severe SARS-CoV-2 infection. Via MiXCR, TCRdb re-called the 5' RACE reads, giving one row per CDR3 protein. This table holds some 48,000 distinct CDR3 sequences, approximately 9.4% found once. The specimen was whole blood. These receptors came from an adult who was a healthcare worker with PCR-confirmed SARS-CoV-2 infection or an uninfected control (not recorded which).

Many counts were recorded for this clonotype. The chain recombines TRBV27 with TRBJ2-7, with TRBD1 as a possible D gene (6 bases). The CDR3 runs to 18 residues. The germline V gene has CDR1 MNHEY and CDR2 SMNVEV (reference sequence). V shed 4 bases and J shed 9 bases, with 31 bases lying between them. CDR3 DNA sequence: TGTGCCAGCAGTTCGCAACTTCGGCGGTCTTCTTTCGTAGGGGGGCAGTACTTC. This codes for CASSSQLRRSSFVGGQYF.

This clonotype was counted between two and nine times. The chain joins TRBV15 to TRBJ1-1, with unresolved D. Trimming left V 3 bases short and J 6 bases short, with 8 bases between. The CDR3 covers 12 residues. Looked up from germline, CDR1 is LNHNV and CDR2 is YYDKDF (reference sequence). CDR3 sequence: CATSRAGAEAFF. CDR3 DNA: TGTGCCACCAGCAGGGCCGGGGCTGAAGCTTTCTTT.

The table lists this clonotype with many counts. The chain combines TRBV6-5 with TRBJ1-1, with TRBD1 matching over 11 bases. The germline CDR1 and CDR2 sequences are MNHEY and SVGAGI. The junction had 7 bases not matched to a gene; V was cut back by 6 bases and J by 4 bases. The CDR3 extends over 15 amino acids. The CDR3 DNA reads as TGTGCCAGCAGCTCCTCGGGGACAGGGGGCACTGAAGCTTTCTTT. Translated: CASSSSGTGGTEAFF.

This clonotype was counted ten times or more. The gene calls are TRBV2 and TRBJ2-7; D not resolved. The CDR3 length is 12 residues. From germline, CDR1 is SNHLY and CDR2 FYNNEI. Between the trimmed V and J ends, which lost 1 base and 6 bases, there was a span of 7 bases. CDR3 DNA: TGTGCCAGCAGTGAAGTAACTTTCGAGCAGTACTTC. Its translation: CASSEVTFEQYF.

This clonotype was counted between two and nine times. The chain links TRBV19 to TRBJ2-1; TRBD2 matches 11 bases. V was clipped by 6 bases and J by 2 bases; unmatched bases: 6. Germline V lookup: CDR1 LNHDA, CDR2 SQIVND (reference sequence). This CDR3 region has 16 residues. The CDR3: CASRYGSGRAYNEQFF. CDR3 bases: TGTGCCAGTAGATACGGTAGCGGGAGGGCCTACAATGAGCAGTTCTTC.

Points on this clonotype: A much larger clone differs by one base, so this may be a read error. The genes are TRBV19 and TRBJ1-4, with D unclear. The CDR3 consists of 14 residues. Germline assignment: CDR1 LNHDA and CDR2 SQIVND (reference sequence). CDR3 DNA: TGTACCAGTAGTATAGGTGCAACTAATGAAAAACTGTTTTTT. Translating gives CTSSIGATNEKLFF.

This clonotype was detected many times. The CDR3 reads CASSPGLEGEQYF. The DNA of the CDR3 is TGTGCCAGCAGCCCAGGGTTAGAGGGCGAGCAGTACTTC. The chain uses TRBV7-6 and TRBJ2-7; either TRBD1 or TRBD2 may fit D (5 bases each). The germline V and J ends were trimmed by 5 bases and 6 bases, with 14 bases remaining between them. CDR3 size: 13 residues. Germline assignment: CDR1 SGHVS and CDR2 FNYEAQ.

The chain recombines TRBV6-5 with TRBJ2-3; D gene uncertain. The CDR3 runs 12 residues. V lost 0 bases and J lost 6, with 4 bases in between. The germline gives CDR1 MNHEY, CDR2 SVGAGI. CDR3 amino acids: CASSYSGDTQYF. The CDR3 coding sequence is TGTGCCAGCAGTTACTCGGGGGATACGCAGTATTTT.

The genes are TRBV9 and TRBJ2-5; weak D call: TRBD1 (6 bases). CDR3 length equals 17 residues. V lost 7 bases, J lost 5 bases, and 27 bases lay in between. The germline CDR1 and CDR2 sequences are SGDLS and YYNGEE. As DNA, the CDR3 is TGTGCCAGCTCGGGTGCCACTCAGGGGCTAACACCGGAGACCCAGTACTTC. Amino acid sequence: CASSGATQGLTPETQYF.

This clonotype was counted at least ten times. The chain joins TRBV30 to TRBJ1-2, with 7 bases aligning to TRBD1. This CDR3 is built from 14 residues. Germline CDR1 is GTSNPN and CDR2 is SVGIG (reference sequence). V lost 5 bases to trimming and J lost 0 bases; unmatched junction nucleotides: 6. CDR3 region: CAWRRDRSNYGYTF. The DNA for the CDR3 is TGTGCCTGGCGCCGGGACAGATCTAACTATGGCTACACCTTC. The full variable domain, rest sourced from reference TRBV30 and TRBJ1-2, is SQTIHQWPATLVQPVGSPLSLECTVEGTSNPNLYWYRQAAGRGLQLLFYSVGIGQISSEVPQNLSASRPQDRQFILSSKKLLLSDSGFYLCAWRRDRSNYGYTFGSGTRLTVV.

The rearrangement links TRBV7-2 to TRBJ1-1, with 9 bases aligning to TRBD1. Germline V gene lookup returns CDR1 SGHTA and CDR2 FQGNSA. Germline trimming cut 6 bases from V and 3 bases from J; bases unmatched to any gene: 5. CDR3 length: 14 amino acids. This CDR3 reads CASRSTGGDTEAFF. The CDR3 nucleotides read TGTGCCAGCAGATCAACAGGGGGCGACACTGAAGCTTTCTTT.

This clonotype was detected ten times or more. The chain links TRBV28 to TRBJ1-2; maybe TRBD1 (5 bases). The germline V gene encodes CDR1 MDHEN and CDR2 SYDVKM. Trimming removed 5 bases at V and 5 bases at J, with 12 bases between. The CDR3 loop spans 13 amino acids. In DNA form, the CDR3 reads TGTGCCAGCAGTCCTTCCTCAGGGTATGGCTACACCTTC. Amino acid sequence: CASSPSSGYGYTF.

In this sample, this clonotype turned up many times. V is TRBV27 and J is TRBJ2-1; 7 bases fit TRBD1. The CDR3 runs 14 residues. Looked up from germline, CDR1 is MNHEY and CDR2 is SMNVEV (reference sequence). The trim removed 0 bases at V and 7 bases at J, leaving 3 bases unmatched. The CDR3 DNA reads as TGTGCCAGCAGTTTATCCGGCAGGGGGAATGAGCAGTTCTTC. It specifies CASSLSGRGNEQFF.

In its sample, this clonotype was seen many times. The rearrangement links TRBV13 to TRBJ1-3; no reliable D call. V was pared by 4 bases and J by 4 bases, with 11 bases between. Looked up from germline, CDR1 is PRHDT and CDR2 is FYEKMQ (reference sequence). The CDR3 runs 14 residues. Here the CDR3 DNA reads TGTGCCAGCAGCTATGGACTTGGAGGAAACACCATATATTTT. This encodes CASSYGLGGNTIYF.

This clonotype was found many times. The gene calls are TRBV11-2 and TRBJ2-5, with D perhaps TRBD1 (6 bases). CDR3 size: 15 residues. Germline CDR1 SGHAT, CDR2 FQNNGV. V lost 0 bases, J lost 2 bases, and 10 bases lay in between. CDR3 in DNA: TGTGCCAGCAGCTTAGACGGACAGCCGCAAGAGACCCAGTACTTC. This gives the protein CASSLDGQPQETQYF.

This clonotype occurred many times. V and J are TRBV10-2 and TRBJ2-2; 8 positions agree with TRBD2. This CDR3 contains 15 residues. V was pared by 5 bases and J by 4 bases, with 6 bases of the junction left unmatched. CDR1 is WSHSY and CDR2 is SAAADI in the germline V gene. CDR3 region: CASSSGGMSTGELFF. The CDR3 nucleotides read TGCGCCAGCAGTTCGGGGGGGATGAGCACCGGGGAGCTGTTTTTT.

This clonotype was seen at least ten times. This chain joins TRBV5-1 and TRBJ2-2; D gene uncertain. Germline V CDR1 and CDR2: SGHRS, YFSETQ. The V end lost 2 bases, the J end lost 4 bases, and 6 bases lay between the germline ends. This CDR3 has 13 amino acids. The CDR3 sequence: CASSLTLTGELFF. CDR3 bases: TGCGCCAGCAGCTTAACTCTCACCGGGGAGCTGTTTTTT. The entire variable domain, with the rest obtained from reference TRBV5-1 and TRBJ2-2, is as follows: KAGVTQTPRYLIKTRGQQVTLSCSPISGHRSVSWYQQTPGQGLQFLFEYFSETQRNKGNFPGRFSGRQFSNSRSEMNVSTLELGDSALYLCASSLTLTGELFFGEGSRLTVL.

This clonotype was counted at least ten times. The gene calls are TRBV10-2 and TRBJ2-3; 7 nucleotides align to TRBD2. The J segment lost 8 bases and the V segment lost 8 bases, leaving 13 bases of the junction unmatched. Germline assignment: CDR1 WSHSY and CDR2 SAAADI. The CDR3 is 14 amino acids. The CDR3 loop reads CASSTSGNQITQYF. The CDR3 bases are TGCGCCAGCTCTACGAGCGGGAATCAAATTACGCAGTATTTT.

This clonotype showed up just a few times. The chain links TRBV2 to TRBJ2-7; the D gene is possibly TRBD1 (6 bases). Germline CDR1 reads SNHLY; CDR2 reads FYNNEI. V was clipped by 6 bases and J by 7 bases, with 10 bases between them. This CDR3 has 11 residues. CDR3 region: CASRNRVEQYF. CDR3 sequence (DNA): TGTGCCAGCAGAAACAGGGTGGAGCAGTACTTC.

This clonotype was seen only a few times. This sequence joins TRBV6-1 and TRBJ2-1, with TRBD2 matching over 8 bases. The CDR3 is made up of 19 amino acids. With V trimmed by 4 bases and J by 7 bases, 21 bases remained unmatched. Germline V lookup: CDR1 MNHNS, CDR2 SASEGT. In DNA, the CDR3 is TGTGCCAGCAGTGTAAGGAGGCGGGAGGCAAAACACAATATGAATGAGCAGTTCTTC. Encoded protein: CASSVRRREAKHNMNEQFF.

This sequence joins TRBV7-2 and TRBJ2-3, with D unresolved. Trimming left V 5 bases short and J 1 base short, with 16 bases between. Germline V lookup: CDR1 SGHTA, CDR2 FQGNSA. The CDR3 length is 16 residues. CDR3 loop: CASSHTYRRGTDTQYF. Written as DNA, the CDR3 is TGTGCCAGCAGCCACACCTACAGACGCGGCACAGATACGCAGTATTTT.

This clonotype has just a few counts. The V call is TRBV3-1, the J call TRBJ2-3; no clear D gene. V lost 1 base to trimming and J lost 2 bases, with 16 bases between them. The germline V gene has CDR1 LGHDT and CDR2 YNNKEL (reference sequence). The CDR3 has 17 residues. CDR3 loop: CASSQAGMAVFTDTQYF. In DNA form, the CDR3 reads TGTGCCAGCAGCCAAGCAGGCATGGCCGTCTTCACAGATACGCAGTATTTT.

This clonotype occurred a few times. The chain uses TRBV2 and TRBJ2-3, with no clear D. This CDR3 region has 13 residues. The germline V gene has CDR1 SNHLY and CDR2 FYNNEI. V was trimmed by 3 bases and J by 2 bases, leaving 6 bases between them. CDR3 sequence: CASSEGNTDTQYF. CDR3 sequence (DNA): TGTGCCAGCAGTGAGGGCAACACAGATACGCAGTATTTT.

This clonotype was detected a few times. The chain couples TRBV7-6 to TRBJ2-2; no reliable D call. The CDR3 is 14 residues long. Germline assignment: CDR1 SGHVS and CDR2 FNYEAQ. V was pared by 4 bases and J by 1 base, with 7 bases between. The CDR3 is CASSSYRNTGELFF. CDR3 DNA sequence: TGTGCCAGCAGCTCCTACCGGAACACCGGGGAGCTGTTTTTT.

A few counts support this clonotype. This rearrangement joins TRBV13 to TRBJ2-7; the D is unclear. V was trimmed by 0 bases and J by 4 bases, leaving 28 bases between them. Germline CDR1 is PRHDT and CDR2 is FYEKMQ (reference sequence). The CDR3 has 20 residues. In DNA form, the CDR3 reads TGTGCCAGCAGCTTAGGCTTGGTTCGTACGACGATCGAGTTTAGGTACGAGCAGTACTTC. It encodes CASSLGLVRTTIEFRYEQYF.

Only a few counts were recorded for this clonotype. The J gene is TRBJ2-1, the V gene TRBV12-3 or TRBV12-4; D possibly corresponds to TRBD2 (5 bases). The CDR3 loop spans 15 amino acids. Trimming removed 5 bases at V and 5 bases at J, with 16 bases between. CDR3 in amino acids: CASSPGTTRDNEQFF. CDR3 sequence (DNA): TGTGCCAGCAGTCCGGGAACTACAAGGGACAATGAGCAGTTCTTC.

This clonotype appeared many times. The rearrangement joins TRBV10-3 to TRBJ2-1; tentatively, D is TRBD2 (5 bases). Trimming shortened V by 3 bases and J by 2 bases, and 11 bases separated the two germline ends. The CDR3 has 15 amino acids. Per the germline V gene, CDR1 is ENHRY and CDR2 is SYGVKD. CDR3 region: CAISDVAGAYNEQFF. The CDR3 DNA reads as TGTGCCATCAGTGATGTGGCGGGTGCCTACAATGAGCAGTTCTTC.

This clonotype was counted many times. The chain is built from TRBV6-6 and TRBJ2-3; TRBD2 aligns across 15 bases. Germline trimming cut 7 bases from V and 5 bases from J; bases unmatched to any gene: 10. Germline V lookup: CDR1 MNHNY, CDR2 SVGAGI (reference sequence). CDR3 length: 17 amino acids. The CDR3 loop is CASNDRGTSGRIDTQYF. Written as DNA, the CDR3 is TGTGCCAGCAACGACAGGGGGACTAGCGGGAGGATAGATACGCAGTATTTT.

This clonotype was seen many times. The rearrangement joins TRBV5-1 to TRBJ1-4; D is ambiguous. Looked up from germline, CDR1 is SGHRS and CDR2 is YFSETQ. This CDR3 contains 15 residues. With 0 bases removed from V and 7 bases from J, the gap between germline ends came to 13 bases. The CDR3 loop is CASSLAGGKSEKLFF. The CDR3 region has the DNA TGCGCCAGCAGCTTGGCCGGAGGGAAGAGTGAAAAACTGTTTTTT.

In DNA, the CDR3 is TGCGCCAGCAGGTTTGCCGAGGGTGGGACGCAGTATTTT. Amino acid sequence: CASRFAEGGTQYF. V and J are TRBV4-1 and TRBJ2-3, with a possible D match to TRBD2 (5 bases). The germline V gene has CDR1 MGHRA and CDR2 YSYEKL. The CDR3 has 13 residues. V shed 6 bases and J shed 9 bases, with 16 bases lying between them.

This clonotype has only a few counts. The chain has TRBV29-1 and TRBJ1-2, with 9 bases aligning to TRBD1. In germline, CDR1 is SQVTM, CDR2 ANQGSEA. This CDR3 spans 14 amino acids. With V trimmed by 5 bases and J by 4 bases, 8 bases remained unmatched. The CDR3 region is CSVSGTGNFYGYTF. The CDR3 bases are TGCAGCGTTTCCGGGACAGGGAATTTCTATGGCTACACCTTC.

This clonotype was detected ten times or more. CDR3 region: CASSRAGGNQPQHF. The CDR3 DNA sequence: TGTGCCAGCAGTAGAGCAGGGGGCAATCAGCCCCAGCATTTT. The V gene is TRBV27, the J gene TRBJ1-5; a weak D match, TRBD1 (6 bases). Trimming removed 5 bases at V and 2 bases at J, with 10 bases between. Germline V CDR1 and CDR2: MNHEY, SMNVEV (reference sequence). CDR3 length equals 14 residues.